The TCR beta chain under discussion was sequenced for a study of shared clonotypes between healthy human individuals. Study findings and constraints: When compared with the clonotypes that were shared by all four sorted-subset donors, the non-shared clonotypes turned out to have lower generation probabilities.

CD4+ cells underwent separation, giving CD45RA+ naive and CD45RA-negative memory subsets. The method was immunoSEQ multiplex PCR; TCRdb's version includes in-frame clones alone and lacks a portion of them. Among about 680,000 clones listed, approximately 79% were seen once. About this clone: As yet, its antigen is unknown.

Trimming took off 1 base at V and 4 bases at J, with 8 bases between the two ends. Germline V CDR1 and CDR2: SGHTA, FQGNSA. This CDR3 region has 14 residues. The chain recombines TRBV7-2 with TRBJ1-3; D uncertain. The specimen sequenced was memory CD4+ T cells sorted from blood. The subset: CD45RA-negative fraction. This sequence originates from a woman under 40 in good health. As DNA, the CDR3 is TGTGCCAGCAGCTTAGGACACCCAGGAAACACCATATATTTT. Its translation is CASSLGHPGNTIYF.